This T cell receptor (beta chain) was sequenced for a study of blood T cell repertoires in COVID-19. For the study at large: Whether acute or convalescent, the COVID-19 samples came from the United States, Italy and Spain. T cells, B-cell-depleted T cells, or PBMCs provided the cDNA or gDNA that served as material.

As handled by the study authors: Cell counts per sample came from amplifying reference gene primers. Clones were read by immunoSEQ multiplex PCR, and TCRdb kept only the in-frame ones, dropping some. V and J calls and clone size are as listed in that table; D and trimming were resolved from the DNA. The table records some 140,000 clones, approximately 78% of them present only once. The V and J ends lost 5 bases and 3 bases respectively, with 14 bases between them. This CDR3 contains 14 residues. In germline, CDR1 is MDHEN, CDR2 SYDVKM. This clonotype originated in a man older than 75 with acute or convalescent COVID-19. The V and J genes are TRBV28 and TRBJ2-7; D perhaps matches TRBD2 (5 bases). Sequenced sample: peripheral blood. The CDR3 bases are TGTGCCAGCAGTCGACCAGCCCGGGGCTACGAGCAGTACGTC. It specifies CASSRPARGYEQYV.